Below, 6 T cell receptor beta chains from the same sample are listed, as sequenced in a study of OX40 agonist ivuxolimab in advanced cancers. This table comes from immunoSEQ multiplex PCR, and its TCRdb copy is limited to in-frame clones, with some not included. The repertoire holds tens of thousands of clones, over 75% seen once, with 0.9% to 1.1% in the top ten. The source material was CD4+ or CD8+ T cells sorted from blood, sampled in a trial of the OX40 agonist ivuxolimab. The source of these receptors is an adult with an advanced solid tumor such as melanoma, head and neck, liver or kidney cancer.

The chain combines TRBV7-9 with TRBJ1-1; unclear D gene. V lost 1 base and J lost 10, with 13 bases in between. Germline CDR1 is SEHNR and CDR2 is FQNEAQ (reference sequence). The CDR3 extends over 13 amino acids. DNA of the CDR3: TGTGCCAGCAGCTTAGAAAAGGGTGGCGGAGCTTTCTTT. It specifies CASSLEKGGGAFF. The entire variable domain, with the rest obtained from reference TRBV7-9 and TRBJ1-1, is as follows: DTGVSQNPRHKITKRGQNVTFRCDPISEHNRLYWYRQTLGQGPEFLTYFQNEAQLEKSRLLSDRFSAERPKGSFSTLEIQRTEQGDSAMYLCASSLEKGGGAFFGQGTRLTVV.

This clone has a handful of counts. CDR3 in amino acids: CASSQRTGTNTEAFF. The CDR3 bases are TGCGCCAGCAGCCAACGGACAGGGACGAACACTGAAGCTTTCTTT. The J gene is TRBJ1-1, the V gene TRBV4-1, with TRBD1 matching over 8 bases. CDR1 is MGHRA, CDR2 YSYEKL, per germline. The V gene end was trimmed by 2 bases and the J gene end by 1 base; junction bases not matched to a gene: 3. The CDR3 is 15 amino acids.

This chain connects TRBV30 to TRBJ2-1; the D call may be TRBD1 or TRBD2 (7 bases each). This CDR3 has 14 amino acids. The V gene lost 2 bases and the J gene lost 6 bases, with 14 bases spanning the gap. Germline V lookup: CDR1 GTSNPN, CDR2 SVGIG (reference sequence). Written as DNA, the CDR3 is TGTGCCTGGAGTTTGGGAGGGGGCCTCAATGAGCAGTTCTTC. As protein: CAWSLGGGLNEQFF. The variable domain in full, with the rest retrieved from reference TRBV30 and TRBJ2-1, is SQTIHQWPATLVQPVGSPLSLECTVEGTSNPNLYWYRQAAGRGLQLLFYSVGIGQISSEVPQNLSASRPQDRQFILSSKKLLLSDSGFYLCAWSLGGGLNEQFFGPGTRLTVL.

The chain joins TRBV9 to TRBJ2-3; TRBD2 matches 12 bases. The length of the CDR3 is 15 residues. With V trimmed by 4 bases and J by 8 bases, 8 bases remained unmatched. The germline V gene has CDR1 SGDLS and CDR2 YYNGEE. In DNA form, the CDR3 reads TGTGCCAGCAGCTCTAGCGGGGGGGCCGAAGGTACGCAGTATTTT. Translation gives CASSSSGGAEGTQYF.

The V gene is TRBV5-4, the J gene TRBJ1-5, with unresolved D. The V gene's germline CDR1 is SGHNT and CDR2 YYREEE (reference sequence). The V gene lost 0 bases and the J gene lost 5 bases, with 9 bases spanning the gap. The CDR3 covers 14 residues. CDR3: CASSLEYRDQPQHF. The CDR3 DNA sequence: TGTGCCAGCAGCTTGGAGTACAGAGATCAGCCCCAGCATTTT.

This clone appeared a single time. The rearrangement joins TRBV7-2 to TRBJ1-4; no clear D. The V and J ends lost 1 base and 10 bases respectively, with 10 bases between them. The CDR3 extends over 13 amino acids. Looked up from germline, CDR1 is SGHTA and CDR2 is FQGNSA. The CDR3 DNA is TGTGCCAGCAGCTTAGTCGGCGTGGGAAAACTGTTTTTT. Its translation: CASSLVGVGKLFF. The full variable domain, completed using reference TRBV7-2 and TRBJ1-4, is GAGVSQSPSNKVTEKGKDVELRCDPISGHTALYWYRQSLGQGLEFLIYFQGNSAPDKSGLPSDRFSAERTGGSVSTLTIQRTQQEDSAVYLCASSLVGVGKLFFGSGTQLSVL.